This record concerns one TCR beta chain sequence. Per the study methods: Researchers report that nucleated cell counts were estimated from reference gene primer amplification. Method: immunoSEQ multiplex PCR; TCRdb's copy keeps in-frame clones and lacks some. The V and J calls and clone size were taken over from that table, and D and trimming were inferred from the DNA. The sample has around 72,000 clones, around 89% seen once. This CDR3 is 14 amino acids long. CDR1 and CDR2 from the germline V gene are ENHRY and SYGVKD. Trimming took off 8 bases at V and 7 bases at J, with 21 bases between the two ends. This entry comes from a study of blood T cell repertoires in COVID-19. Study-level information: Sample material is recorded as cDNA or gDNA derived from T cells, B-cell-depleted T cells, or PBMCs.

Sequencing was carried out using peripheral blood. V gene TRBV10-3 combines with J gene TRBJ2-7, with D perhaps TRBD2 (5 bases). The source of this sequence is a woman in her seventies with acute or convalescent COVID-19. The DNA of the CDR3 is TGTGCCATCTTGGTCCTCGGACGGGGAAGAGAGCAGTACTTC. As protein: CAILVLGRGREQYF.